The rows below give T cell receptor beta chains drawn from one sample of a study of T cell responses to AZD1222 COVID-19 vaccine. The assay was immunoSEQ multiplex PCR, and TCRdb's table has in-frame clones only and misses some. The data show 150,000 to 200,000 clones, with about 92% seen just once and around 3.6% held by the top ten. The sample was peripheral blood, taken 28 days after the second dose of the MenACWY control vaccine. Receptors originate from an adult who received the MenACWY meningococcal vaccine as a control. Each CDR3 is given without its conserved first and last residue. D genes are given only for firm matches.

CDR3aa: ATSSTAGNEQF
d_gene: -
v_gene: TRBV28
j_gene: TRBJ2-1

CDR3aa: ASRTGTSGVGEQF
d_gene: TRBD2
v_gene: TRBV5-4
j_gene: TRBJ2-1

CDR3aa: ASSLQSRADTQY
d_gene: -
v_gene: TRBV7-8
j_gene: TRBJ2-3

CDR3aa: ASSLGRAGYGYT
d_gene: -
v_gene: TRBV7-9
j_gene: TRBJ1-2

CDR3aa: ASSRVAGGPDTGELF
d_gene: TRBD2
v_gene: TRBV5-1
j_gene: TRBJ2-2

CDR3aa: SAGRGGLEMGTGELF
d_gene: TRBD2
v_gene: TRBV29-1
j_gene: TRBJ2-2

CDR3aa: ASSASGVPNTGELF
d_gene: -
v_gene: TRBV6-2/TRBV6-3
j_gene: TRBJ2-2

CDR3aa: ASSRTGHGELF
d_gene: TRBD1
v_gene: TRBV3-1/TRBV3-2
j_gene: TRBJ2-2

CDR3aa: ASSTRLAGSADTQY
d_gene: TRBD2
v_gene: TRBV7-2
j_gene: TRBJ2-3

CDR3aa: ASSIDLQDRSGGQY
d_gene: TRBD1
v_gene: TRBV19
j_gene: TRBJ2-3

CDR3aa: ASGTARTSIDQPQH
d_gene: -
v_gene: TRBV19
j_gene: TRBJ1-5

CDR3aa: ASSEYPTYNEQF
d_gene: -
v_gene: TRBV10-2
j_gene: TRBJ2-1

CDR3aa: ASSSGMGNQPQH
d_gene: -
v_gene: TRBV6-2/TRBV6-3
j_gene: TRBJ1-5

CDR3aa: ASSPWGDTGELF
d_gene: -
v_gene: TRBV7-7
j_gene: TRBJ2-2

CDR3aa: ASSIAPENTEAF
d_gene: -
v_gene: TRBV19
j_gene: TRBJ1-1

CDR3aa: ASSPTLLYGYT
d_gene: -
v_gene: TRBV27
j_gene: TRBJ1-2

CDR3aa: ASSPRAGGYT
d_gene: -
v_gene: TRBV9
j_gene: TRBJ1-2

CDR3aa: ASSLDEGAGANVLT
d_gene: -
v_gene: TRBV5-1
j_gene: TRBJ2-6

CDR3aa: ASGGPGIEQY
d_gene: -
v_gene: TRBV7-3
j_gene: TRBJ2-7

CDR3aa: AWSGIHYGYT
d_gene: -
v_gene: TRBV30
j_gene: TRBJ1-2

CDR3aa: ASSNGGSSNQPQH
d_gene: -
v_gene: TRBV19
j_gene: TRBJ1-5

CDR3aa: ASSPQETSGNTIY
d_gene: -
v_gene: TRBV5-1
j_gene: TRBJ1-3

CDR3aa: ASSFLQGAVGNTIY
d_gene: TRBD1
v_gene: TRBV28
j_gene: TRBJ1-3

CDR3aa: ASSLASRRQPQH
d_gene: -
v_gene: TRBV7-2
j_gene: TRBJ1-5

CDR3aa: AVLYEQY
d_gene: -
v_gene: TRBV27
j_gene: TRBJ2-7

CDR3aa: ASTPTSGTDTQY
d_gene: TRBD2
v_gene: TRBV5-1
j_gene: TRBJ2-3

CDR3aa: ASSPTGTGKHGYT
d_gene: TRBD1
v_gene: TRBV5-4
j_gene: TRBJ1-2

CDR3aa: ASLGAQGNTIY
d_gene: -
v_gene: TRBV19
j_gene: TRBJ1-3

CDR3aa: ASSRQSNQPQH
d_gene: -
v_gene: TRBV11-3
j_gene: TRBJ1-5

CDR3aa: ASSRDHGNTIY
d_gene: -
v_gene: TRBV6-5
j_gene: TRBJ1-3

CDR3aa: ASSPGGPNTGELF
d_gene: -
v_gene: TRBV28
j_gene: TRBJ2-2

CDR3aa: ASSLWGNYGYT
d_gene: -
v_gene: TRBV27
j_gene: TRBJ1-2

CDR3aa: SVEGQRDTQY
d_gene: -
v_gene: TRBV29-1
j_gene: TRBJ2-3

CDR3aa: ASSLGQLNRGYT
d_gene: -
v_gene: TRBV5-5
j_gene: TRBJ1-2

CDR3aa: ASSRGQGYNQPQH
d_gene: TRBD1
v_gene: TRBV27
j_gene: TRBJ1-5

CDR3aa: ASIPTGVNTEAF
d_gene: -
v_gene: TRBV6-5
j_gene: TRBJ1-1

CDR3aa: ASSFPGADTQY
d_gene: -
v_gene: TRBV5-1
j_gene: TRBJ2-3

CDR3aa: ASSHSSGANVLT
d_gene: -
v_gene: TRBV3-1/TRBV3-2
j_gene: TRBJ2-6

CDR3aa: ASSPPSGSGGSYNEQF
d_gene: TRBD2
v_gene: TRBV18
j_gene: TRBJ2-1

CDR3aa: ASTQTGTTEAF
d_gene: -
v_gene: TRBV25-1
j_gene: TRBJ1-1